The rows below give T cell receptor beta chains drawn from one sample of a study of cytomegalovirus exposure and HLA in healthy donors. Generated by immunoSEQ multiplex PCR, the TCRdb table keeps only in-frame clones and is missing some. The sample has about 33,000 clones. Specimen: PBMCs. The receptors come from a woman between 40 and 50 years old in good health and CMV-seropositive. Each CDR3 is given with its conserved first and last residue. The D gene is left open where the match is weak.

j_call,d_call,v_call,cdr3_nt,cdr3_aa
TRBJ1-5,TRBD1,TRBV7-9,TGTGCCAGCAGCCATGGACAGGGGGCTAGGCAGCCCCAGCATTTT,CASSHGQGARQPQHF
TRBJ1-1,TRBD1,TRBV5-4,TGTGCCAGCAGCTTGGATCGGGGACAGTGGACTGAAGCTTTCTTT,CASSLDRGQWTEAFF
TRBJ2-7,-,TRBV7-9,TGTGCCAGCAGAGAACAGGATTTCTACGAGCAGTACTTC,CASREQDFYEQYF
TRBJ2-4,TRBD1,TRBV7-9,TGTGCCAGCAGCCGACTGACAGGGCTCCTAGCCAAAAACATTCAGTACTTC,CASSRLTGLLAKNIQYF
TRBJ2-7,-,TRBV4-1,TGCGCCAGCAGCCAAGAAGGGGTGGCCTACGAGCAGTACTTC,CASSQEGVAYEQYF
TRBJ1-1,-,TRBV9,TGTGCCAGCAGCCCAGGAAACACTGAAGCTTTCTTT,CASSPGNTEAFF
TRBJ2-7,TRBD2,TRBV9,TGTGCCAGCAGCCCCAGAGGGAGGGCAGACGAGCAGTACTTC,CASSPRGRADEQYF
TRBJ2-5,-,TRBV20-1,TGCAGTGCCGTTAAAGAGACCCAGTACTTC,CSAVKETQYF
TRBJ1-2,-,TRBV5-6,TGTGCCAGCAGCTTGATGGAGAGCTACACCTTC,CASSLMESYTF
TRBJ2-7,-,TRBV11-2,TGTGCCAGCAGCGGAACCTTTAGCGGCGGCTACGAGCAGTACTTC,CASSGTFSGGYEQYF
TRBJ2-5,-,TRBV6-1,TGTGCCAGCAGTAGGTTTCGGGTTGACGAGACCCAGTACTTC,CASSRFRVDETQYF
TRBJ2-1,-,TRBV7-9,TGTGCCAGCAGCTCAACAGTGATCCCAAAGAATGAGCAGTTCTTC,CASSSTVIPKNEQFF
TRBJ2-3,TRBD2,TRBV4-3,TGCGCCAGCAGCCAAGAACGACTAGCGCCGACAGATACGCAGTATTTT,CASSQERLAPTDTQYF